This record covers a single T cell receptor (beta chain). What it recognizes is unknown. This entry belongs to a study of T cells in narcolepsy. Across the study: Enrolled donors included narcolepsy type 1 or type 2 patients and healthy controls. The study's findings and limits: Same-patient CSF and blood CD4+ T cell clonotypes included HCRT-specific and TRIB2-specific autoreactive ones. Some memory CD4+ repertoires had no autoreactive clone sequences. Reportedly, autoreactive clonotypes were serially detected in patients' blood but not controls'.

V gave up 4 bases and J gave up 5 bases, with 13 bases separating them. The germline V gene has CDR1 SGDLS and CDR2 YYNGEE. CDR3 length equals 14 residues. Sequenced by immunoSEQ multiplex PCR; TCRdb stores in-frame clones only, minus some. The table has fewer than 40,000 clones, approximately 77% seen once. The receptor comes from a human donor in good health. Sequences were obtained from memory (CD45RA-) CD4+ T cells from blood. This chain uses TRBV9 with TRBJ1-5, with a tentative D call TRBD1 (6 bases). The CDR3 DNA sequence: TGTGCCAGCAGCCTGACAGGAGATTATCAGCCCCAGCATTTT. Translated: CASSLTGDYQPQHF.